This T cell receptor (beta chain) came from a study of shared clonotypes between healthy human individuals. The germline CDR1 and CDR2 sequences are LGHNA and YNFKEQ. With 1 base removed from V and 5 bases from J, the gap between germline ends came to 15 bases. This CDR3 spans 16 amino acids. Every one of the donors was a Caucasian adult that lived in Nashville, Tennessee. From CD4+ cells came CD45RA+ naive and CD45RA-negative memory subsets. Around 32,000 T cell genomes, or roughly 200 ng DNA, went into the sorted-subset replicate PCRs. This table comes from immunoSEQ multiplex PCR, and its TCRdb copy is limited to in-frame clones, with some not included. Of approximately 720,000 clones in the sample, 60% to 80% were seen once.

This clonotype was obtained from a woman younger than 45 in good health. V is TRBV4-2 and J is TRBJ1-5; a possible D gene is TRBD1 (5 bases). Sequenced input: memory CD4+ T cells sorted from blood. This sample's subset: CD45RA-negative fraction. CDR3 protein: CASSQVSGTGDQPQHF. The CDR3 DNA reads as TGTGCCAGCAGCCAAGTTTCGGGAACAGGAGATCAGCCCCAGCATTTT.